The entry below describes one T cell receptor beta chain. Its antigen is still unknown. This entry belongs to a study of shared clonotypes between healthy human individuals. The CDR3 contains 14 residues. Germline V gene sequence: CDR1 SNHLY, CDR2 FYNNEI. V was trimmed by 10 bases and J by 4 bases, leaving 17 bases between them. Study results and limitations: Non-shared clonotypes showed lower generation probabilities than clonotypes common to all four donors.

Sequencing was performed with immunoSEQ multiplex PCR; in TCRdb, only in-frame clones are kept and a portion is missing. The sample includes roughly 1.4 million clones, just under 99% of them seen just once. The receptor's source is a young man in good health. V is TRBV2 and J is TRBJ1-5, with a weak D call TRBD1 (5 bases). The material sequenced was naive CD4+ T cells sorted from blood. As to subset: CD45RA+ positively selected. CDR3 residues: CATARGGGNQPQHF. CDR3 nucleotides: TGTGCCACCGCGCGGGGGGGAGGAAATCAGCCCCAGCATTTT.